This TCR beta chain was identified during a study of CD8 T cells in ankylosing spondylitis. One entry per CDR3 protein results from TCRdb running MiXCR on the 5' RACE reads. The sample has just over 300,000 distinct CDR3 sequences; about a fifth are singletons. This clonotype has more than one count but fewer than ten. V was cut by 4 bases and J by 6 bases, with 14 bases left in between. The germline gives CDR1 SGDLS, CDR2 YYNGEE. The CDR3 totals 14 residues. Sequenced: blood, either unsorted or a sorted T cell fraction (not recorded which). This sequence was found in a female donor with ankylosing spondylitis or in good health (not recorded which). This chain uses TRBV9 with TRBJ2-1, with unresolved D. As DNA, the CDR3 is TGTGCCAGCAGCCCCCATCCGCTCCCCAATGAGCAGTTCTTC. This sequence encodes CASSPHPLPNEQFF. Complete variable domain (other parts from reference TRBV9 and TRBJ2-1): DSGVTQTPKHLITATGQRVTLRCSPRSGDLSVYWYQQSLDQGLQFLIQYYNGEERAKGNILERFSAQQFPDLHSELNLSSLELGDSALYFCASSPHPLPNEQFFGPGTRLTVL.